The clone carrying this T cell receptor (beta chain) was seen more than once but under ten times. TCRdb re-derived calls from the RT-PCR reads in MiXCR, one entry per CDR3 protein. The data hold approximately 480,000 distinct CDR3 sequences, with 10% to 11% observed a single time. The data originate from a study of response to subunit inactivated influenza vaccine. V shed 7 bases and J shed 1 base, with 11 bases lying between them. The CDR3 runs 14 residues. Germline V lookup: CDR1 SEHNR, CDR2 FQNEAQ (reference sequence). The V and J genes are TRBV7-9 and TRBJ2-1; D perhaps matches TRBD1 (6 bases). The sequence was collected from a man aged 50 or older who received an inactivated influenza vaccine. Sample: PBMCs from blood, taken more than 35 days after vaccination. This chain's CDR3 is CASKQGQSYNEQFF. The CDR3 DNA reads TGTGCCAGCAAACAGGGCCAATCCTACAATGAGCAGTTCTTC. Filled out from reference TRBV7-9 and TRBJ2-1, the complete variable domain reads DTGVSQNPRHKITKRGQNVTFRCDPISEHNRLYWYRQTLGQGPEFLTYFQNEAQLEKSRLLSDRFSAERPKGSFSTLEIQRTEQGDSAMYLCASKQGQSYNEQFFGPGTRLTVL.